Below are 32 T cell receptor beta chains sequenced from a single sample in a study of shared clonotypes between healthy human individuals. Assay: immunoSEQ multiplex PCR; the TCRdb copy retains only in-frame clones and omits some. The top ten clones hold more than 1.5% of a sample with about 2.2 million clones, just over 90% of them seen once. Naive CD8 cells lacked CD45RO, underwent positive selection for CCR7 and left out terminally differentiated effector memory CD45RA+ cells. Sequencing used naive CD8+ T cells from PBMCs. All receptors come from a man younger than 35 in good health. Some clones in this sample may be carry-over from other donors' samples.

V is TRBV4-3 and J is TRBJ1-2, with a tentative D call TRBD1 (6 bases). This CDR3 is 15 amino acids long. Germline assignment: CDR1 LGHNA and CDR2 YSLEER. V lost 4 bases, J lost 4 bases, and 16 bases lay in between. CDR3 DNA sequence: TGCGCCAGCAGCCCCCAGGGGCAGGGAAGCTATGGCTACACCTTC. Amino acid sequence: CASSPQGQGSYGYTF.

The chain recombines TRBV18 with TRBJ1-2; possibly TRBD1 for D (5 bases). Trimming pared 0 bases from V and 8 bases from J, leaving 13 bases between. The germline CDR1 and CDR2 sequences are KGHSH and LQKENI. CDR3 length: 14 amino acids. CDR3 in amino acids: CASSPPAAGRGYTF. The CDR3 coding sequence is TGTGCCAGCTCACCACCGGCGGCGGGGCGGGGCTACACCTTC.

This clone has a handful of counts. The V gene is TRBV7-9, the J gene TRBJ1-1, with unresolved D. The V gene lost 3 bases and the J gene lost 1 base, with 9 bases spanning the gap. CDR3 length equals 14 residues. Germline-derived CDR1 and CDR2 are SEHNR and FQNEAQ (reference sequence). The CDR3 spells CASSLVLQNTEAFF. The CDR3 nucleotides are TGTGCCAGCAGCTTGGTTTTGCAGAACACTGAAGCTTTCTTT. The whole variable domain, remainder taken from reference TRBV7-9 and TRBJ1-1, is DTGVSQNPRHKITKRGQNVTFRCDPISEHNRLYWYRQTLGQGPEFLTYFQNEAQLEKSRLLSDRFSAERPKGSFSTLEIQRTEQGDSAMYLCASSLVLQNTEAFFGQGTRLTVV.

The rearrangement uses TRBV19 and TRBJ2-6; D possibly corresponds to TRBD1 (6 bases). The germline CDR1 and CDR2 sequences are LNHDA and SQIVND (reference sequence). CDR3 length equals 17 residues. Trimming left V 3 bases short and J 4 bases short, with 16 bases between. CDR3 coding DNA: TGTGCCAGTAGTATCGGACCCCAGGGGCTAGGGGCCAACGTCCTGACTTTC. Amino acids: CASSIGPQGLGANVLTF.

The chain employs TRBV10-1 and TRBJ2-1; 11 bases match TRBD2. Germline values: CDR1 WNHNN, CDR2 SYGVQD (reference sequence). CDR3 length equals 14 residues. The V gene end was trimmed by 6 bases and the J gene end by 7 bases; junction bases not matched to a gene: 5. The CDR3 coding sequence is TGCGCCAGCAGGGATGGGACTAGCGGTAATGAGCAGTTCTTC. It specifies CASRDGTSGNEQFF.

This clone was counted between two and nine times. The chain has TRBV30 and TRBJ1-5, with TRBD1 matching over 7 bases. In germline, CDR1 is GTSNPN, CDR2 SVGIG (reference sequence). Germline trimming cut 1 base from V and 2 bases from J; bases unmatched to any gene: 8. The CDR3 consists of 16 residues. CDR3 residues: CAWSDPGTAGNQPQHF. Here the CDR3 DNA reads TGTGCCTGGAGTGACCCGGGGACAGCGGGCAATCAGCCCCAGCATTTT.

The J gene is TRBJ1-1, the V gene TRBV14; D remains unclear. This CDR3 is built from 13 residues. Germline V gives CDR1 SGHDN, CDR2 FVKESK. V was trimmed by 1 base and J by 8 bases, leaving 11 bases between them. CDR3: CASSQVREAEAFF. CDR3 bases: TGTGCCAGCAGCCAAGTTCGGGAAGCAGAAGCTTTCTTT.

The chain links TRBV10-3 to TRBJ2-3; perhaps D is TRBD1 or TRBD2 (5 bases each). Germline V CDR1 and CDR2: ENHRY, SYGVKD. The CDR3 has 13 amino acids. The CDR3 bases are TGTGCAACGGGGCCCTCGAACACAGATACGCAGTATTTT. Translating it yields CATGPSNTDTQYF.

The chain has TRBV11-2 and TRBJ2-2; D perhaps matches TRBD1 (7 bases). The V gene lost 1 base and the J gene lost 7 bases, with 22 bases spanning the gap. There are 18 residues in the CDR3. The germline CDR1 and CDR2 sequences are SGHAT and FQNNGV. CDR3 in amino acids: CASSLVSGGTARGGELFF. CDR3 nucleotides: TGTGCCAGCAGCTTAGTATCAGGCGGGACAGCTAGAGGCGGGGAGCTGTTTTTT.

Only a few counts were recorded for this clone. This sequence joins TRBV28 and TRBJ1-5, with unresolved D. CDR3 length equals 14 residues. Trimming shortened V by 6 bases and J by 3 bases, and 12 bases separated the two germline ends. The germline gives CDR1 MDHEN, CDR2 SYDVKM. The chain's CDR3 is CASRSGPINQPQHF. CDR3 nucleotide sequence: TGTGCCAGCAGGAGTGGACCGATCAATCAGCCCCAGCATTTT. Drawing the rest from reference TRBV28 and TRBJ1-5, the complete variable domain is DVKVTQSSRYLVKRTGEKVFLECVQDMDHENMFWYRQDPGLGLRLIYFSYDVKMKEKGDIPEGYSVSREKKERFSLILESASTNQTSMYLCASRSGPINQPQHFGDGTRLSIL.

The rearrangement links TRBV29-1 to TRBJ2-3, with 13 bases lining up with TRBD2. V gave up 6 bases and J gave up 3 bases; unmatched junction bases: 6. This CDR3 is built from 15 residues. Germline lookup yields CDR1 SQVTM and CDR2 ANQGSEA. CDR3 nucleotides: TGCAGCGTGGGCCGGACTAGCGGGAGAACAGATACGCAGTATTTT. Its protein product is CSVGRTSGRTDTQYF.

The V and J genes are TRBV4-1 and TRBJ1-1; TRBD1 agrees at 9 bases. The CDR3 is 17 residues long. J was trimmed by 5 bases and V by 2 bases; bases with no gene match: 12. The germline V gene encodes CDR1 MGHRA and CDR2 YSYEKL. The CDR3 spells CASSQMILTGGFTEAFF. The CDR3 DNA reads TGCGCCAGCAGCCAAATGATCCTGACAGGGGGATTTACTGAAGCTTTCTTT.

V is TRBV27 and J is TRBJ2-3; the D gene is possibly TRBD2 (6 bases). The CDR3 runs 14 residues. Per germline, CDR1 MNHEY and CDR2 SMNVEV (reference sequence). V lost 4 bases, J lost 3 bases, and 11 bases lay in between. CDR3 in DNA: TGTGCCAGCAGTTCCCTACTAGCTACAGATACGCAGTATTTT. Protein sequence: CASSSLLATDTQYF.

The V and J genes are TRBV27 and TRBJ2-1; 10 bases line up with TRBD2. After removal of 5 bases from V and 0 bases from J, the junction contained 1 base not matched to a gene. Germline CDR1 and CDR2: MNHEY and SMNVEV (reference sequence). CDR3 length: 15 amino acids. CDR3 in amino acids: CASSGTSVSYNEQFF. The CDR3, as DNA: TGTGCCAGCAGTGGGACTAGCGTCTCCTACAATGAGCAGTTCTTC.

This chain connects TRBV29-1 to TRBJ2-7, with no clear D. The CDR3 runs 11 residues. The V end was cut by 2 bases, the J end by 4 bases, with 6 bases between. Germline V gene lookup returns CDR1 SQVTM and CDR2 ANQGSEA. CDR3 amino acids: CSVEQDYEQYF. The CDR3 nucleotides are TGCAGCGTTGAACAGGATTACGAGCAGTACTTC.

The chain employs TRBV28 and TRBJ1-2; 7 positions agree with TRBD1. Germline-derived CDR1 and CDR2 are MDHEN and SYDVKM. The V and J ends lost 6 bases and 6 bases, in that order; junction bases with no gene match: 10. There are 14 residues in the CDR3. The CDR3 DNA reads as TGTGCCAGCAGCCTGACCGGGACAGCCAATGGCTACACCTTC. This gives the protein CASSLTGTANGYTF.

The chain carries TRBV7-9 and TRBJ2-2; 7 nucleotides agree with TRBD2. V dropped 5 bases and J dropped 0; count of bases not matched to a gene: 9. Germline V CDR1 and CDR2: SEHNR, FQNEAQ (reference sequence). CDR3 length equals 17 residues. The chain's CDR3 is CASSAAPGRPNTGELFF. CDR3 sequence (DNA): TGTGCCAGCAGCGCAGCCCCCGGGAGGCCGAACACCGGGGAGCTGTTTTTT.

The J gene is TRBJ2-3, the V gene TRBV30, with TRBD1 matching 8 bases. V shed 1 base, J shed 4 bases, and the junction held 7 bases outside the gene matches. Germline-derived CDR1 and CDR2 are GTSNPN and SVGIG (reference sequence). The CDR3 consists of 15 residues. CDR3 nucleotides: TGTGCCTGGAGTGGGGGCAGGGGGCAATCAGATACGCAGTATTTT. It yields the protein CAWSGGRGQSDTQYF. Variable domain in full (rest from reference TRBV30 and TRBJ2-3): SQTIHQWPATLVQPVGSPLSLECTVEGTSNPNLYWYRQAAGRGLQLLFYSVGIGQISSEVPQNLSASRPQDRQFILSSKKLLLSDSGFYLCAWSGGRGQSDTQYFGPGTRLTVL.

The CDR3: CASSAQTGQKAFF. CDR3 coding DNA: TGTGCCAGCAGCGCTCAGACTGGACAGAAAGCTTTCTTT. V gene TRBV9 combines with J gene TRBJ1-1, with D possibly matching TRBD1 (6 bases). This CDR3 is 13 amino acids long. V was pared by 3 bases and J by 9 bases, with 15 bases between. Per germline, CDR1 SGDLS and CDR2 YYNGEE. Full variable domain (rest looked up from reference TRBV9 and TRBJ1-1): DSGVTQTPKHLITATGQRVTLRCSPRSGDLSVYWYQQSLDQGLQFLIQYYNGEERAKGNILERFSAQQFPDLHSELNLSSLELGDSALYFCASSAQTGQKAFFGQGTRLTVV.

Notes on this clone: This same CDR3 is encoded by further DNA sequences in the sample. The chain has TRBV29-1 and TRBJ2-2; D remains ambiguous. V gave up 1 base and J gave up 1 base, with 4 bases separating them. The CDR3 covers 13 residues. From germline, CDR1 is SQVTM and CDR2 ANQGSEA. The CDR3 here is CSVEGENTGELFF. The CDR3 coding sequence is TGCAGCGTTGAAGGGGAGAACACCGGGGAGCTGTTTTTT.

On this clone: Other DNA variants within this sample encode the same CDR3. The chain combines TRBV7-9 with TRBJ2-1, with D hard to call. This CDR3 region has 13 residues. CDR1 SEHNR and CDR2 FQNEAQ come from the germline V gene (reference sequence). V dropped 6 bases and J dropped 5 bases, with 11 bases sitting between them. CDR3 residues: CASSLTRNNEQFF. DNA of the CDR3: TGTGCCAGCAGTTTAACCAGGAACAATGAGCAGTTCTTC.

The chain is built from TRBV7-9 and TRBJ1-2; the D gene is possibly TRBD1 (5 bases). Germline loops: CDR1 SEHNR, CDR2 FQNEAQ (reference sequence). Between the trimmed V and J ends, which lost 5 bases and 1 base, there was a span of 11 bases. This CDR3 has 14 amino acids. CDR3 DNA sequence: TGTGCCAGCAGCCCGGTGGGGGATAACTATGGCTACACCTTC. Encoded protein: CASSPVGDNYGYTF.

The chain carries TRBV27 and TRBJ2-7, with 8 bases lining up with TRBD1. The CDR3 runs to 20 residues. The junction had 21 bases not matched to a gene; V was cut back by 3 bases and J by 2 bases. CDR1 and CDR2 (germline): MNHEY, SMNVEV (reference sequence). In DNA, the CDR3 is TGTGCCAGCAGTTTCCTCCCCCCCGACGATCTGGGGACAGGCCCCTACGAGCAGTACTTC. Protein: CASSFLPPDDLGTGPYEQYF.

The chain uses TRBV27 and TRBJ1-2; weak D call: TRBD1 (6 bases). CDR1 is MNHEY, CDR2 SMNVEV, per germline (reference sequence). The CDR3 extends over 15 amino acids. Trimming took off 8 bases at V and 1 base at J, with 17 bases between the two ends. CDR3 in amino acids: CASGRGGTLNYGYTF. For the CDR3, the DNA is TGTGCCAGCGGCAGGGGAGGGACGCTTAACTATGGCTACACCTTC.

J is TRBJ1-2 and V is TRBV6-5; 9 positions match TRBD1. From germline, CDR1 is MNHEY and CDR2 SVGAGI. The V gene end was trimmed by 4 bases and the J gene end by 4 bases; junction bases not matched to a gene: 4. This CDR3 has 14 amino acids. This CDR3 is CASSFGQGIYGYTF. CDR3 nucleotide sequence: TGTGCCAGCAGTTTCGGACAGGGGATCTATGGCTACACCTTC.

The chain uses TRBV4-1 and TRBJ2-2; TRBD1 matches 10 bases. J lost 3 bases, V lost 2 bases, and 6 bases had no gene match. The CDR3 runs 17 residues. Germline V gene sequence: CDR1 MGHRA, CDR2 YSYEKL. CDR3 bases: TGCGCCAGCAGCCAAATCAGACAGGGGGCACACACCGGGGAGCTGTTTTTT. It yields the protein CASSQIRQGAHTGELFF.

This chain uses TRBV7-9 with TRBJ2-5; 9 bases map to TRBD2. Germline CDR1 and CDR2: SEHNR and FQNEAQ (reference sequence). The CDR3 is 16 amino acids. Trimming cost V 3 bases and J 3 bases; bases outside gene matches: 8. The CDR3 protein is CASSFPAVAGEETQYF. In nucleotides, the CDR3 is TGTGCCAGCAGCTTCCCTGCGGTAGCGGGAGAAGAGACCCAGTACTTC.

The gene calls are TRBV27 and TRBJ2-5; D assignment may be TRBD1 or TRBD2 (5 bases each). This CDR3 comprises 17 residues. V shed 6 bases and J shed 7 bases, with 27 bases lying between them. Germline V CDR1 and CDR2: MNHEY, SMNVEV (reference sequence). The CDR3 loop reads CASSGAAGIGTEGTQYF. CDR3 DNA sequence: TGTGCCAGCAGCGGGGCTGCCGGGATCGGGACCGAGGGGACCCAGTACTTC.

This clone was observed a single time. This chain uses TRBV4-3 with TRBJ2-7; TRBD2 matches 9 bases. Germline lookup yields CDR1 LGHNA and CDR2 YSLEER. There are 18 residues in the CDR3. Trimming removed 4 bases from V and 5 bases from J; junction bases left unmatched: 18. The CDR3 region is CASSPNEVGREGRNEQYF. DNA of the CDR3: TGCGCCAGCAGCCCTAATGAAGTGGGGCGGGAGGGCCGCAACGAGCAGTACTTC.

The chain uses TRBV27 and TRBJ2-1, with TRBD2 matching over 7 bases. V lost 5 bases and J lost 4; bases outside the gene matches: 11. The CDR3 contains 16 residues. Germline V gene sequence: CDR1 MNHEY, CDR2 SMNVEV (reference sequence). The DNA of the CDR3 is TGTGCCAGCAGTCTAACTCCTAGCGGCCGGTACAATGAGCAGTTCTTC. It specifies CASSLTPSGRYNEQFF.

The V gene is TRBV9, the J gene TRBJ2-3, with TRBD2 as a possible D gene (7 bases). Germline values: CDR1 SGDLS, CDR2 YYNGEE. The CDR3 length is 17 residues. Trimming left V 2 bases short and J 2 bases short, with 18 bases between. The CDR3 loop is CASSVPKGRGATDTQYF. In DNA, the CDR3 is TGTGCCAGCAGCGTCCCCAAGGGTCGGGGGGCCACAGATACGCAGTATTTT.

V and J are TRBV28 and TRBJ2-7; 7 nucleotides align to TRBD1. Trimming removed 2 bases from V and 2 bases from J; junction bases left unmatched: 6. This CDR3 is built from 15 residues. Germline V lookup: CDR1 MDHEN, CDR2 SYDVKM. The CDR3 DNA reads TGTGCCAGCAGTTTACGGAAGGGGGCCCCCTACGAGCAGTACTTC. Translated: CASSLRKGAPYEQYF.